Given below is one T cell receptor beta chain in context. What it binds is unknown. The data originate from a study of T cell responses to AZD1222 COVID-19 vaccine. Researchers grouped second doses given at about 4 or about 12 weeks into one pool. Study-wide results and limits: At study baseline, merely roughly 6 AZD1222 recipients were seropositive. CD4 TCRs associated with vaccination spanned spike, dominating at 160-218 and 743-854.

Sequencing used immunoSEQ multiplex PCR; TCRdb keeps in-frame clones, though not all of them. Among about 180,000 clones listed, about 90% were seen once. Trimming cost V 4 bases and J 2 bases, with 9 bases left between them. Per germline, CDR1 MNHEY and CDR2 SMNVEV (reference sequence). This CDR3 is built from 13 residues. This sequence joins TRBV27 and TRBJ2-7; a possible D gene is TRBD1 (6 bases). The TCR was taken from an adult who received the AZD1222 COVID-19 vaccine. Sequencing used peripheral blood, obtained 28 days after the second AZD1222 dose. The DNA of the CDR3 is TGTGCCAGCAGTTACAGGGCGGCCTACGAGCAGTACTTC. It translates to CASSYRAAYEQYF.